A single sample is the source of the 21 T cell receptor beta chains below, sequenced in a study of T cell repertoires in cytomegalovirus infection. MiXCR, applied by TCRdb to the reads, yields one record per CDR3 protein. The sample has a few hundred thousand distinct CDR3 sequences, less than 20% seen once. Material for sequencing was PBMCs. The receptor source for this set is a human donor in good health (CMV status not recorded). Some clones in this sample may be carry-over from other donors' samples.

The chain employs TRBV28 and TRBJ2-1, with D perhaps matching TRBD1 (6 bases). Germline V gene lookup returns CDR1 MDHEN and CDR2 SYDVKM. The V gene lost 5 bases and the J gene lost 5 bases, with 13 bases spanning the gap. The CDR3 has 14 amino acids. The CDR3 DNA follows: TGTGCCAGCAGTACTCTACAGGGAAACAATGAGCAGTTCTTC. It codes for CASSTLQGNNEQFF.

This clonotype is large in the sample. The gene calls are TRBV7-9 and TRBJ1-4, with D maybe TRBD1 (6 bases). Trimming left V 2 bases short and J 3 bases short, with 7 bases between. The CDR3 length is 14 residues. Germline assignment: CDR1 SEHNR and CDR2 FQNEAQ (reference sequence). The CDR3 sequence is CASSLWGPNEKLFF. DNA of the CDR3: TGTGCCAGCAGCTTATGGGGGCCTAATGAAAAACTGTTTTTT.

This clonotype occurred a few times. The V and J genes are TRBV14 and TRBJ1-1; D is undetermined. CDR1 is SGHDN, CDR2 FVKESK, per germline. Trimming stripped 0 bases from V and 1 base from J, with 6 bases between. This CDR3 contains 14 residues. The CDR3 sequence: CASSQDYGNTEAFF. CDR3 nucleotide sequence: TGTGCCAGCAGCCAAGACTACGGGAACACTGAAGCTTTCTTT.

The CDR3 protein is CASSSFRGELFF. CDR3 nucleotide sequence: TGTGCCAGCAGTTCGTTCCGGGGGGAGCTGTTTTTT. V usage is TRBV6-2 or TRBV6-3 and J usage is TRBJ2-2; D remains unclear. Germline loops: CDR1 MNHEY, CDR2 SVGEGT. The V end lost 4 bases, the J end lost 8 bases, and 8 bases lay between the germline ends. The CDR3 consists of 12 residues.

The V call is TRBV20-1, the J call TRBJ2-3; TRBD1 might be the D (5 bases). Per the germline V gene, CDR1 is DFQATT and CDR2 is SNEGSKA (reference sequence). This CDR3 region has 14 residues. V lost 3 bases and J lost 2, with 12 bases in between. Here the CDR3 reads CSASQGLDTDTQYF. The CDR3 coding sequence is TGCAGTGCTAGCCAGGGCCTAGACACAGATACGCAGTATTTT.

The chain links TRBV20-1 to TRBJ2-1; TRBD2 aligns across 11 bases. CDR3 length equals 16 residues. The germline V gene has CDR1 DFQATT and CDR2 SNEGSKA (reference sequence). With 6 bases clipped from V and 0 bases from J, the junction kept 7 bases outside the gene matches. CDR3 in DNA: TGCAGTGCGAGGACTAGCGGGCCCGACTCCTACAATGAGCAGTTCTTC. The encoded protein is CSARTSGPDSYNEQFF.

A few counts support this clonotype. The chain has TRBV29-1 and TRBJ2-7; 7 bases line up with TRBD1. The V segment lost 7 bases and the J segment 4 bases; nucleotides outside the gene matches: 7. This CDR3 has 12 amino acids. CDR1 and CDR2 from the germline V gene are SQVTM and ANQGSEA. CDR3 in DNA: TGCAGCGGCAGGGGGTCGGGTTACGAGCAGTACTTC. It translates to CSGRGSGYEQYF.

This clonotype was detected ten times or more. The rearrangement links TRBV7-6 to TRBJ2-1, with TRBD2 matching 10 bases. CDR1 and CDR2 from the germline V gene are SGHVS and FNYEAQ. V was pared by 1 base and J by 6 bases, with 0 bases of the junction left unmatched. CDR3 length: 14 amino acids. CDR3 coding DNA: TGTGCCAGCAGCTTAGGACTAGCGGGCAATGAGCAGTTCTTC. It specifies CASSLGLAGNEQFF.

The chain links TRBV15 to TRBJ1-4; D ambiguous. Trimming stripped 1 base from V and 3 bases from J, with 9 bases between. The CDR3 has 15 amino acids. Germline CDR1 LNHNV, CDR2 YYDKDF (reference sequence). CDR3 residues: CATSRGGVANEKLFF. The CDR3 nucleotides read TGTGCCACCAGCAGAGGAGGAGTAGCTAATGAAAAACTGTTTTTT. Based on the CDR3 plus reference TRBV15 and TRBJ1-4, the full variable domain is DAMVIQNPRYQVTQFGKPVTLSCSQTLNHNVMYWYQQKSSQAPKLLFHYYDKDFNNEADTPDNFQSRRPNTSFCFLDIRSPGLGDTAMYLCATSRGGVANEKLFFGSGTQLSVL.

The chain recombines TRBV7-2 with TRBJ1-1; a possible D gene is TRBD1 (5 bases). The CDR3 loop spans 14 amino acids. CDR1 and CDR2 (germline): SGHTA, FQGNSA. The V and J ends lost 5 bases and 0 bases respectively, with 10 bases between them. The CDR3 nucleotides are TGTGCCAGCAGCGCCTGGGGGATGAACACTGAAGCTTTCTTT. Protein sequence: CASSAWGMNTEAFF.

J is TRBJ2-3 and V is TRBV5-6; 14 nucleotides match TRBD2. The CDR3 sequence is 17 residues long. V lost 4 bases to trimming and J lost 2 bases; unmatched junction nucleotides: 6. Germline CDR1 and CDR2: SGHDT and YYEEEE. As DNA, the CDR3 is TGTGCCAGCAGCCGCAGACTAGCGGGGGGGGCCACAGATACGCAGTATTTT. Its translation: CASSRRLAGGATDTQYF.

This clonotype was counted at least ten times. The chain has TRBV6-1 and TRBJ2-1; 11 bases map to TRBD2. In germline, CDR1 is MNHNS, CDR2 SASEGT. The ends lost 6 bases at V and 4 bases at J; junction bases unmatched: 14. CDR3 size: 18 residues. CDR3 coding DNA: TGTGCCAGCAGACAGGAGCCTAGCGGGAGGCCGGAGTACAATGAGCAGTTCTTC. The encoded protein is CASRQEPSGRPEYNEQFF.

The chain joins TRBV12-3 or TRBV12-4 to TRBJ1-6; D might be TRBD1 (5 bases). The CDR3 covers 15 residues. The germline V and J ends were trimmed by 6 bases and 7 bases, with 16 bases remaining between them. The chain's CDR3 is CASSPMGEFNSPLHF. CDR3 coding DNA: TGTGCCAGCAGCCCAATGGGGGAATTCAATTCACCCCTCCACTTT.

V and J are TRBV2 and TRBJ1-5; D not certain. CDR1 and CDR2 (germline): SNHLY, FYNNEI. CDR3 length equals 13 residues. V gave up 5 bases and J gave up 3 bases, with 8 bases separating them. DNA for the CDR3: TGTGCCAGCAGTAGTCGGATCAATCAGCCCCAGCATTTT. Protein product: CASSSRINQPQHF.

This rearrangement joins TRBV29-1 to TRBJ2-3; D ambiguous. Trimming stripped 6 bases from V and 6 bases from J, with 10 bases between. The CDR3 length is 11 residues. CDR1 is SQVTM and CDR2 is ANQGSEA in the germline V gene. For the CDR3, the DNA is TGCAGCGTCATCTTCGGGGATACGCAGTATTTT. Its translation: CSVIFGDTQYF.

In its sample, this clonotype was seen a few times. This chain uses TRBV7-9 with TRBJ1-5, with D possibly TRBD1 on 6 matching bases. Germline loops: CDR1 SEHNR, CDR2 FQNEAQ (reference sequence). With 5 bases removed from V and 4 bases from J, the gap between germline ends came to 21 bases. CDR3 length equals 17 residues. CDR3 DNA sequence: TGTGCCAGCAGCCGGGGGACGGGGGGCGACTGGAATCAGCCCCAGCATTTT. This encodes CASSRGTGGDWNQPQHF.

The genes are TRBV9 and TRBJ2-7, with 9 nucleotides matching TRBD2. The V and J ends lost 3 bases and 4 bases, in that order; junction bases with no gene match: 5. Germline V gives CDR1 SGDLS, CDR2 YYNGEE. There are 14 residues in the CDR3. The CDR3 reads CASSAASGDYEQYF. The CDR3, as DNA: TGTGCCAGCAGCGCAGCTAGCGGGGATTACGAGCAGTACTTC.

In regard to this clonotype: Since a much larger clone is just one base distant, this may be a read error. The V gene is TRBV7-2, the J gene TRBJ1-1; 7 bases map to TRBD1. Per germline, CDR1 SGHTA and CDR2 FQGNSA. V lost 5 bases, J lost 6 bases, and 15 bases stayed unmatched. The CDR3 totals 16 residues. In nucleotides, the CDR3 is TGTGCCAGCAGCCTAAGGGGGCGGGGGCAACCCCCTGAAGCTTTCTTT. It encodes CASSLRGRGQPPEAFF.

The chain joins TRBV4-1 to TRBJ1-6; TRBD1 matches 11 bases. In germline, CDR1 is MGHRA, CDR2 YSYEKL. The CDR3 extends over 15 amino acids. V lost 3 bases and J lost 5; bases outside the gene matches: 0. The CDR3 reads CASSQDRGHNSPLHF. The CDR3 DNA is TGCGCCAGCAGCCAGGACAGGGGGCATAATTCACCCCTCCACTTT.

The chain combines TRBV4-3 with TRBJ2-1, with D uncertain. Germline loops: CDR1 LGHNA, CDR2 YSLEER. V was shortened by 1 base and J by 4 bases, with 11 bases between the two germline ends. There are 15 residues in the CDR3. The chain's CDR3 is CASSQVIADYNEQFF. The DNA of the CDR3 is TGCGCCAGCAGCCAAGTCATAGCAGATTACAATGAGCAGTTCTTC.

The chain combines TRBV11-3 with TRBJ2-5; 7 bases are shared with TRBD1. Trimming removed 5 bases from V and 1 base from J; junction bases left unmatched: 7. This CDR3 is 15 amino acids long. Germline V gene sequence: CDR1 SGHNT, CDR2 YENEEA. CDR3 sequence: CASSPSSGGQETQYF. The CDR3 DNA reads TGTGCCAGCAGCCCCAGCTCAGGGGGCCAAGAGACCCAGTACTTC.